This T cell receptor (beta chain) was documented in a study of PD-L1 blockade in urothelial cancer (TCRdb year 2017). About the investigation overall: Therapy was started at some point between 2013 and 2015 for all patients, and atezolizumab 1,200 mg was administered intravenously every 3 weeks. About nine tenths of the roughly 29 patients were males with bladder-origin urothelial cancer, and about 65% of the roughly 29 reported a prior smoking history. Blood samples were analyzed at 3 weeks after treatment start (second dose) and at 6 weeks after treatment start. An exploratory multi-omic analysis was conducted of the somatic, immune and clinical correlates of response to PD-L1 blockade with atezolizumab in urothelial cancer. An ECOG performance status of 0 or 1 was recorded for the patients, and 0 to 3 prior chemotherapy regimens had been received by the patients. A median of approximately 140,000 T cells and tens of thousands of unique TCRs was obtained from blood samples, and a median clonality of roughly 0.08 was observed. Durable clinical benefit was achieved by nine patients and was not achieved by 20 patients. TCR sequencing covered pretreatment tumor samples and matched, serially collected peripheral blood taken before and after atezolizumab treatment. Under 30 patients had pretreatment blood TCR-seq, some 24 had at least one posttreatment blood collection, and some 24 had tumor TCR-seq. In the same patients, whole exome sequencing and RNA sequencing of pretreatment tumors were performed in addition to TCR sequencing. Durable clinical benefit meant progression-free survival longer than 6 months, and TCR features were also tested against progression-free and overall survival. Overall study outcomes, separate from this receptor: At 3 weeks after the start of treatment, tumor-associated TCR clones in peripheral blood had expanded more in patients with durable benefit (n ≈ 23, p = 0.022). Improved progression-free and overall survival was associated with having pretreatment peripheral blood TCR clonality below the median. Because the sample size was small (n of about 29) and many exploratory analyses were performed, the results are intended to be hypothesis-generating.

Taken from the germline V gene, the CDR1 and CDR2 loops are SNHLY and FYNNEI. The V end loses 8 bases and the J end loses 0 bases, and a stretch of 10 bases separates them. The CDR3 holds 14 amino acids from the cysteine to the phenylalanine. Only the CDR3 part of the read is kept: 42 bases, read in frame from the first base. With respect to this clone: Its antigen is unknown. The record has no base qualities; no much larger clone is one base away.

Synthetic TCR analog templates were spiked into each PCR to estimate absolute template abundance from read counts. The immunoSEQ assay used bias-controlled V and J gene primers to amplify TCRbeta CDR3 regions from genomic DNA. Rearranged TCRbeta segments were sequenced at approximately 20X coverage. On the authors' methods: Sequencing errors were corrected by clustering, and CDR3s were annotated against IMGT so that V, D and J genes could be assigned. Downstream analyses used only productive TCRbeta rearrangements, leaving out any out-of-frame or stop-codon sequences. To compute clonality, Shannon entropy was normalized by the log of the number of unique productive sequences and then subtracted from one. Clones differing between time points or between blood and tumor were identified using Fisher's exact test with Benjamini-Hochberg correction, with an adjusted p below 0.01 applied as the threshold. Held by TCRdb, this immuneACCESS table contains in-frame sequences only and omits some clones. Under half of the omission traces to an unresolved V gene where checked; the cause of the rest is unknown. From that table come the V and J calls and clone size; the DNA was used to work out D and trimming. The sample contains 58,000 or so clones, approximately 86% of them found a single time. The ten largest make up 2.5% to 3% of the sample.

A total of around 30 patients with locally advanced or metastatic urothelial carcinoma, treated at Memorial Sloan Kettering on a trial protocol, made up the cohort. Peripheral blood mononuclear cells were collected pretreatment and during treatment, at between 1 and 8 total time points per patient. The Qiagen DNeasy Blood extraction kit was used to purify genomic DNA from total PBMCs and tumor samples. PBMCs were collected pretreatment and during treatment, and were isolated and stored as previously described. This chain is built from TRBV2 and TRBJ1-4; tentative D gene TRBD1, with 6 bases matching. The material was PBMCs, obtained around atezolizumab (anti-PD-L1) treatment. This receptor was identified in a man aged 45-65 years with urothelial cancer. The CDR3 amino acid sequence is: CASRTEATNEKLFF. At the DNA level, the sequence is TGTGCCAGCCGGACAGAAGCAACTAATGAAAAACTGTTTTTT.